These T cell receptor beta chains were read from a single sample in a study of OX40 agonist ivuxolimab in advanced cancers. Some clones are missing from TCRdb's copy, which holds only in-frame ones; the method was immunoSEQ multiplex PCR. This table holds roughly 60,000 clones, about 83% found once. The sample in question was CD4+ or CD8+ T cells sorted from blood, obtained in a trial of the OX40 agonist ivuxolimab. These receptors originate from an adult with an advanced solid tumor such as melanoma, head and neck, liver or kidney cancer. The CDR3 runs from the conserved cysteine through the conserved F or W. A D gene is named only where the DNA matches it firmly. Not all rows give a size; the values are once, few, many and, for expanded clones, a class.

>.|TRBJ2-7|TRBV28|.
TGTGCCAGCAGTTCCCTGGTGGTGCAGTACTTC
CASSSLVVQYF
>TRBD2|TRBJ2-3|TRBV30|.
TGTGCCTGGAGACCGGGACTACACACAGATACGCAGTATTTT
CAWRPGLHTDTQYF
>.|TRBJ2-3|TRBV7-8|once
TGTGCCAGCAGCTTAATTCATACGGCAGGGGTCCTTAGCACAGATACGCAGTATTTT
CASSLIHTAGVLSTDTQYF
>.|TRBJ1-4|TRBV30|once
TGTGCCTGGGAAGAGGGGAATGAAAAACTGTTTTTT
CAWEEGNEKLFF
>.|TRBJ2-7|TRBV6-1|.
TGTGCCAGCACCCCTGGTCAAGCGGGCTCCTACGAGCAGTACTTC
CASTPGQAGSYEQYF
>.|TRBJ2-1|TRBV7-2|.
TGTGCCAGCAGCATTGCTAAGAACTCCTACAATGAGCAGTTCTTC
CASSIAKNSYNEQFF
>TRBD2|TRBJ2-1|TRBV4-1|few
TGCGCCAGCAGCCAAGTCAATATGGGACTAGCAGATGAGCAGTTCTTC
CASSQVNMGLADEQFF
>TRBD1|TRBJ1-4|TRBV19|.
TGTGCCAGCTCCGGGACAGATGCAACTAATGAAAAACTGTTTTTT
CASSGTDATNEKLFF
>TRBD1|TRBJ2-2|TRBV7-8|.
TGTGCCAGCAGCTTAGTGGGACAGGCCACCGGGGAGCTGTTTTTT
CASSLVGQATGELFF
>.|TRBJ2-1|TRBV13|.
TGTGCCAGCAGCGCTCGTCGCCGTGAGCAGTTCTTC
CASSARRREQFF
>.|TRBJ1-1|TRBV18|.
TGTGCCAGCTCATCCGGGAATCTGGACGCTTTCTTT
CASSSGNLDAFF
>.|TRBJ1-1|TRBV21-1|.
TGTGCCAGCAGCAAAGATTGGACCGACACTGAAGCTTTCTTT
CASSKDWTDTEAFF
>TRBD1|TRBJ2-3|TRBV5-4|.
TGTGCCAGCAGCGCTGAACCGGGACAGAGCACAGATACGCAGTATTTT
CASSAEPGQSTDTQYF
>.|TRBJ2-6|TRBV19|.
TGTGCCAGTAGCCAGGGTTCTGGGGCCAACGTCCTGACTTTC
CASSQGSGANVLTF
>.|TRBJ2-1|TRBV15|.
TGTGCCACCAGCAGAGGAGACGTTGCTGAGCAGTTCTTC
CATSRGDVAEQFF
>.|TRBJ2-1|TRBV10-1|.
TGCGCCAGCAGTGATGTCCAGGGGCCGGAAAATGAGCAGTTCTTC
CASSDVQGPENEQFF
>.|TRBJ2-2|TRBV30|once
TGTGCCTGGAGCCCTAGGAGGGCAAAGACCGGGGAGCTGTTTTTT
CAWSPRRAKTGELFF
>.|TRBJ2-7|TRBV7-6|.
TGTGCCAGCAGCTTGGAAGGGGACCCTTCCTACGAGCAGTACTTC
CASSLEGDPSYEQYF
>TRBD2|TRBJ2-1|TRBV5-1|.
TGCGCCAGCAGCTTGGGACTAGCGGGAGATGAGCAGTTCTTC
CASSLGLAGDEQFF
>.|TRBJ2-7|TRBV6-5|.
TGTGCCAGCAGTACAGTCAAATCCCACGAGCAGTACTTC
CASSTVKSHEQYF
>.|TRBJ1-2|TRBV21-1|.
TGTGCCAGCAGCAAACTTAGACCTCCCCCGCGGGGCTACACCTTC
CASSKLRPPPRGYTF
>.|TRBJ2-3|TRBV30|.
TGTGCCTGGAGCCTATTTGTTCTAGATACGCAGTATTTT
CAWSLFVLDTQYF
>TRBD1|TRBJ1-6|TRBV28|once
TGTGCCAGCAGTTTACCGCTGACAGGGGTGTATTCACCCCTCCACTTT
CASSLPLTGVYSPLHF
>.|TRBJ2-3|TRBV19|.
TGTGCCAGTAGTATATCTAGCGTGGCATCAGATACGCAGTATTTT
CASSISSVASDTQYF
>TRBD2|TRBJ2-1|TRBV19|few
TGTGCCAGTAGTAAACTAGCGGGAGGGAATGAGCAGTTCTTC
CASSKLAGGNEQFF
>.|TRBJ2-5|TRBV2|.
TGTGCCAGCAGGGGGGATCTGGAGACCCAGTACTTC
CASRGDLETQYF
>.|TRBJ1-1|TRBV5-1|few
TGCGCCAGCAGCTCCCTGACATCGAACACTGAAGCTTTCTTT
CASSSLTSNTEAFF
>TRBD2|TRBJ2-2|TRBV7-9|once
TGTGCCAGCGTTCTAGCGGGAATTGTGACCGGGGAGCTGTTTTTT
CASVLAGIVTGELFF
>.|TRBJ2-7|TRBV4-1|.
TGCGCCAGCAGCCAAGATTGGGGCGAGCAGTACTTC
CASSQDWGEQYF
>TRBD2|TRBJ2-1|TRBV5-4|.
TGTGCCAGCAGCCCTCGACTAGCGGGAGTGGGGAATGAGCAGTTCTTC
CASSPRLAGVGNEQFF
>TRBD2|TRBJ2-7|TRBV5-4|.
TGTGCCAGCAGCGTGACTAGCGGGTACGAGCAGTACTTC
CASSVTSGYEQYF
>TRBD1|TRBJ1-3|TRBV7-9|.
TGTGCCAGCAGCCGTGGGACAGACTCTGGAAACACCATATATTTT
CASSRGTDSGNTIYF
>.|TRBJ1-2|TRBV5-4|.
TGTGCCAGCAGCTTGGGGTCCTATGGCTACACCTTC
CASSLGSYGYTF
>.|TRBJ2-5|TRBV19|.
TGTGCCAGTAGTATACTGAGGGGAGAGACCCAGTACTTC
CASSILRGETQYF
>.|TRBJ1-2|TRBV5-4|.
TGTGCCAGCAGCTCGCTGAGGGACGGCTACACCTTC
CASSSLRDGYTF
>TRBD1|TRBJ2-7|TRBV2|.
TGTGCCAGCAGTGGGGGACAGGGTTTGTCCTACGAGCAGTACTTC
CASSGGQGLSYEQYF
>.|TRBJ1-1|TRBV15|.
TGTGCCACCAGCAGAGATCTTTTCGGGAACACTGAAGCTTTCTTT
CATSRDLFGNTEAFF
>TRBD2|TRBJ2-7|TRBV5-6|.
TGTGCCAGCAGCCGATCTAGCGGGAGGGAGTACGAGCAGTACTTC
CASSRSSGREYEQYF
>.|TRBJ2-3|TRBV5-1|.
TGCGCCAGCAGCTTGGACAAAGTCAGCACAGATACGCAGTATTTT
CASSLDKVSTDTQYF
>.|TRBJ2-5|TRBV7-2|.
TGTGCCAGCCACTTAAGGGGTGGAGAGACCCAGTACTTC
CASHLRGGETQYF
>.|TRBJ2-2|TRBV30|.
TGTGCCTGGAGAGGGGGGAGCTGGTACGGGGAGCTGTTTTTT
CAWRGGSWYGELFF
>.|TRBJ2-7|TRBV7-3|.
TGTGCCAGCAGCTTAACTGGGGGGCTTTCTAAGGGCGAGCAGTACTTC
CASSLTGGLSKGEQYF
>TRBD1|TRBJ2-5|TRBV19|.
TGTGCCAGTAGTCGGGACAGGGGGACGGAGACCCAGTACTTC
CASSRDRGTETQYF
>.|TRBJ1-5|TRBV10-3|.
TGTGCCATCAGTGTTTTTGAGAATCAGCCCCAGCATTTT
CAISVFENQPQHF
>.|TRBJ1-4|TRBV29-1|.
TGCAGCGTTGTTATACCCGGGGGAAAACTGTTTTTT
CSVVIPGGKLFF
>TRBD1|TRBJ1-6|TRBV30|.
TGTGCCTCCCAGGGGGGAAACTATAATTCACCCCTCCACTTT
CASQGGNYNSPLHF